The clone carrying this T cell receptor beta chain was detected ten times or more. These data come from a study of Graves' ophthalmopathy and Graves' hyperthyroidism. The CDR3 has 14 amino acids. Germline V gene lookup returns CDR1 MNHEY and CDR2 SVGAGI. The V end was cut by 4 bases, the J end by 3 bases, with 13 bases between. The sequenced template was RNA, covering the TCR beta CDR3 region. HTBI primers were employed in first-round RT-PCR, then a second-round multiplex PCR followed. TCRdb re-derived calls from the multiplex PCR reads in MiXCR, one entry per CDR3 protein. The sample includes 450,000 or so distinct CDR3 sequences, 13% to 15% of them seen just once.

V is TRBV6-5 and J is TRBJ2-7; D possibly uses TRBD1 or TRBD2 (5 bases each). The source of this sequence is a woman aged 25 to 39 with Graves' ophthalmopathy. The sample was blood. CDR3 in amino acids: CASSFRDGRYEQYF. CDR3 in DNA: TGTGCCAGCAGTTTCAGGGACGGACGCTACGAGCAGTACTTC.